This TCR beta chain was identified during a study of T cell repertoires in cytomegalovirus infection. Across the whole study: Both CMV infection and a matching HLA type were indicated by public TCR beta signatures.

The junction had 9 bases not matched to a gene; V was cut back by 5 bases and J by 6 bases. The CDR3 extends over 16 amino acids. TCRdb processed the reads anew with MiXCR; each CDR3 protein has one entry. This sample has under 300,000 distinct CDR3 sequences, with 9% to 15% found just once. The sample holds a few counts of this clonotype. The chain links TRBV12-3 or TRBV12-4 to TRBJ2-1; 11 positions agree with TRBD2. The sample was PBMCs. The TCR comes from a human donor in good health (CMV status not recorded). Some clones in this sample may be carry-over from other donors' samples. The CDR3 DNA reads TGTGCCAGCAGTACCTACGGGACTAGCGGACTCAATGAGCAGTTCTTC. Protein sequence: CASSTYGTSGLNEQFF.